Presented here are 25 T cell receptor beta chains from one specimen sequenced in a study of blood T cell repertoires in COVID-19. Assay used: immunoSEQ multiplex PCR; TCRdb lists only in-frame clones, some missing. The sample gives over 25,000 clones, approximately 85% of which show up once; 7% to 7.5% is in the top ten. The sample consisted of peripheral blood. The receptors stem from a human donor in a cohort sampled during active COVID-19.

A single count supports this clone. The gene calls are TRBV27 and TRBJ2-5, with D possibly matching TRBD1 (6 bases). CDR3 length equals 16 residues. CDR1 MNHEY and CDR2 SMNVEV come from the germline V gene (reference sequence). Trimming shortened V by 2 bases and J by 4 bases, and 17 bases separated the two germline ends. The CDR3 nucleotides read TGTGCCAGCAGTTTACGCCCCGGACAGAATCGAGAGACCCAGTACTTC. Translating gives CASSLRPGQNRETQYF.

CDR3 nucleotides: TGTGCCAGCAGCAATGGACAGGCAACTAATGAAAAACTGTTTTTT. Residues: CASSNGQATNEKLFF. The rearrangement links TRBV7-2 to TRBJ1-4; 7 positions agree with TRBD1. CDR1 SGHTA and CDR2 FQGNSA come from the germline V gene. V lost 5 bases to trimming and J lost 0 bases; unmatched junction nucleotides: 3. This CDR3 is built from 15 residues.

The chain's CDR3 is CASSLWGGVEQYF. The CDR3 bases are TGCGCCAGCAGCCTCTGGGGCGGGGTCGAGCAGTACTTC. The chain joins TRBV4-1 to TRBJ2-7, with a possible D match to TRBD2 (6 bases). V lost 4 bases to trimming and J lost 6 bases, with 13 bases between them. Looked up from germline, CDR1 is MGHRA and CDR2 is YSYEKL. The CDR3 has 13 amino acids.

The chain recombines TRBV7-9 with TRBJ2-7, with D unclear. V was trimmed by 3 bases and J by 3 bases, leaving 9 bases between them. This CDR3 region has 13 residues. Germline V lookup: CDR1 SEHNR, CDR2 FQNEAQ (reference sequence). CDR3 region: CASSFQSHYEQYF. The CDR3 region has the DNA TGTGCCAGCAGCTTCCAGTCCCACTACGAGCAGTACTTC. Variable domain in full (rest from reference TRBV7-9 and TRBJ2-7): DTGVSQNPRHKITKRGQNVTFRCDPISEHNRLYWYRQTLGQGPEFLTYFQNEAQLEKSRLLSDRFSAERPKGSFSTLEIQRTEQGDSAMYLCASSFQSHYEQYFGPGTRLTVT.

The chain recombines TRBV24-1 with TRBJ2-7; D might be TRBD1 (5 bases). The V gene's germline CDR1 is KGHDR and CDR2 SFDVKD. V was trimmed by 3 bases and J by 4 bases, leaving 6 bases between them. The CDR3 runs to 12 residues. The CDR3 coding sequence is TGTGCCACCAGTGATCAGGGTTACGAGCAGTACTTC. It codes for CATSDQGYEQYF.

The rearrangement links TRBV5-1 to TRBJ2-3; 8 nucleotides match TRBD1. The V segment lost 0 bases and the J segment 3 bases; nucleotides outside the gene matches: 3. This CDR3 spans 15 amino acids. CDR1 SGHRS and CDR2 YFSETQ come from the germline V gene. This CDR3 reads CASSLGQGWTDTQYF. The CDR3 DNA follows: TGCGCCAGCAGCTTGGGACAGGGGTGGACAGATACGCAGTATTTT.

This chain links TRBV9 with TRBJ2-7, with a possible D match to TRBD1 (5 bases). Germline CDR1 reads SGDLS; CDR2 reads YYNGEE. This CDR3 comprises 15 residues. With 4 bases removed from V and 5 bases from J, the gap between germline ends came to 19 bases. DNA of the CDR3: TGTGCCAGCAGCCCGACTGCAGGGAACCGGGACGAGCAGTACTTC. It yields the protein CASSPTAGNRDEQYF.

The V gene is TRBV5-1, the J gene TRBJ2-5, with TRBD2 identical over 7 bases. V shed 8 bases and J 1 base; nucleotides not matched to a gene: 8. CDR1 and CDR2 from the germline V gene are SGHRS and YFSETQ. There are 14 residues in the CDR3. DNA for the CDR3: TGCGCCAGTAGGGGAGCGGGACTCCAAGAGACCCAGTACTTC. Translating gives CASRGAGLQETQYF.

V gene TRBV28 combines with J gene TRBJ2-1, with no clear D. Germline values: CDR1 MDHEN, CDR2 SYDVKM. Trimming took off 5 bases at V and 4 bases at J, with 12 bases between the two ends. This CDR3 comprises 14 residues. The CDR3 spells CASSPRLEYNEQFF. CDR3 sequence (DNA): TGTGCCAGCAGTCCAAGACTTGAATACAATGAGCAGTTCTTC.

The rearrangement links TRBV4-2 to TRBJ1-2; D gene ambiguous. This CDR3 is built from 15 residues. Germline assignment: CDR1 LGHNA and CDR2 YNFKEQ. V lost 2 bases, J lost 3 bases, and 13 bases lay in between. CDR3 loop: CASSQIAAPYYGYTF. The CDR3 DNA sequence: TGTGCCAGCAGCCAAATCGCCGCGCCCTACTATGGCTACACCTTC.

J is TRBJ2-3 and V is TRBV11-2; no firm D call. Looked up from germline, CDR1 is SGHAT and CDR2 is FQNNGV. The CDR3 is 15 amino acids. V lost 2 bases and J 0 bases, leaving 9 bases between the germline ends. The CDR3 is CASSLYHRSTDTQYF. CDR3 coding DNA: TGTGCCAGCAGCTTATATCACAGAAGCACAGATACGCAGTATTTT.

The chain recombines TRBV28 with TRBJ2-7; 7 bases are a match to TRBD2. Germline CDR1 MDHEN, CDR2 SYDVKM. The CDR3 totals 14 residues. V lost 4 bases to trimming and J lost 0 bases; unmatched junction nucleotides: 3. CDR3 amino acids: CASSSAGSSYEQYF. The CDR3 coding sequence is TGTGCCAGCAGTTCAGCGGGAAGCTCCTACGAGCAGTACTTC.

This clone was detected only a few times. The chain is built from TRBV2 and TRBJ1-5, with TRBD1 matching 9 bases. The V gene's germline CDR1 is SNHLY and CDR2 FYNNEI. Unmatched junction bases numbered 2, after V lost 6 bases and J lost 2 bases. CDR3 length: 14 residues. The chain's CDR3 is CASRDRGGNQPQHF. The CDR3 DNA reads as TGTGCCAGCAGGGACAGGGGCGGCAATCAGCCCCAGCATTTT.

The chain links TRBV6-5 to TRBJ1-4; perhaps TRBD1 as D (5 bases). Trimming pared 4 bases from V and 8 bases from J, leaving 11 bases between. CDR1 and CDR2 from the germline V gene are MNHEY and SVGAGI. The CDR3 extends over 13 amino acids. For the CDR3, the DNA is TGTGCCAGCAGTTGGGGCAGTGGGGAAAAACTGTTTTTT. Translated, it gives CASSWGSGEKLFF.

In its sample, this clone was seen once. The CDR3 here is CASSLGTSGSLPYEQYF. In DNA form, the CDR3 reads TGTGCCAGCTCATTAGGGACTAGCGGGAGCCTCCCCTACGAGCAGTACTTC. V and J are TRBV18 and TRBJ2-7; the match to TRBD2 covers 14 bases. The germline V gene encodes CDR1 KGHSH and CDR2 LQKENI. After removal of 5 bases from V and 2 bases from J, the junction contained 8 bases not matched to a gene. This CDR3 contains 17 residues. Complete variable domain (other parts from reference TRBV18 and TRBJ2-7): NAGVMQNPRHLVRRRGQEARLRCSPMKGHSHVYWYRQLPEEGLKFMVYLQKENIIDESGMPKERFSAEFPKEGPSILRIQQVVRGDSAAYFCASSLGTSGSLPYEQYFGPGTRLTVT.

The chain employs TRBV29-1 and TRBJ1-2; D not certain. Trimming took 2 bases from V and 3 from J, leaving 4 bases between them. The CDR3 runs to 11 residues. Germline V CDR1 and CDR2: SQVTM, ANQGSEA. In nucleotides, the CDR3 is TGCAGCGTTGAAATATACTATGGCTACACCTTC. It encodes CSVEIYYGYTF.

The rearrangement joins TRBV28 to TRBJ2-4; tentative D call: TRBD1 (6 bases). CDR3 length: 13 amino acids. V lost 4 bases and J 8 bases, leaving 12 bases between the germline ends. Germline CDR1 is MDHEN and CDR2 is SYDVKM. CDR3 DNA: TGTGCCAGCAGTTCCAGGGGCCGGGACATTCAGTACTTC. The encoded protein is CASSSRGRDIQYF.

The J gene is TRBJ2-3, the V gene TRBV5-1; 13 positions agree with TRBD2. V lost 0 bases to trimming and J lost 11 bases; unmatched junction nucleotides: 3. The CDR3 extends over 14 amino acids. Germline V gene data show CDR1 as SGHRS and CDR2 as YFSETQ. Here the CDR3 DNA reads TGCGCCAGCAGCTTGGGGACTAGCGGGGGCATGCAGTATTTT. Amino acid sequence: CASSLGTSGGMQYF.

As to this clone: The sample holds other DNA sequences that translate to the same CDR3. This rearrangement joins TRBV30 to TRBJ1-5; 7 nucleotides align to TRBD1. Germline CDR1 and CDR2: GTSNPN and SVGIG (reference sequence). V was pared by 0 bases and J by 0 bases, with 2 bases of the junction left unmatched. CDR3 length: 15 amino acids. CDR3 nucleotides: TGTGCCTGGAGTGTCGGGACAGCTAGCAATCAGCCCCAGCATTTT. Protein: CAWSVGTASNQPQHF.

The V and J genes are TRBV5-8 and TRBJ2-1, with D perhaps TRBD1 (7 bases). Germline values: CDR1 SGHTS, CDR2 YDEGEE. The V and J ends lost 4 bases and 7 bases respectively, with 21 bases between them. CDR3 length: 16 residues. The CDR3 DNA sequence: TGTGCCAGCAGCCCAAGGCCCCGGACAGGACTAAATGAGCAGTTCTTC. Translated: CASSPRPRTGLNEQFF. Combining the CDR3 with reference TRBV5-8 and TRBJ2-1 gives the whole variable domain EAGVTQSPTHLIKTRGQQATLRCSPISGHTSVYWYQQALGLGLQFLLWYDEGEERNRGNFPPRFSGRQFPNYSSELNVNALELEDSALYLCASSPRPRTGLNEQFFGPGTRLTVL.

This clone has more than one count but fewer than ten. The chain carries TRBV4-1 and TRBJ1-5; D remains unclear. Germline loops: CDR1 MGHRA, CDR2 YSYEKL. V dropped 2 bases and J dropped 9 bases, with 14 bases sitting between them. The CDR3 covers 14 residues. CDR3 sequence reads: CASSQLAEGSPQHF. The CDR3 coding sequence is TGCGCCAGCAGCCAACTGGCGGAGGGCTCGCCCCAGCATTTT.

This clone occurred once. The CDR3 DNA follows: TGTGCCATCAGTGAGTCGACAGGGGGCGGAAATTCACCCCTCCACTTT. It is translated as CAISESTGGGNSPLHF. The chain recombines TRBV10-3 with TRBJ1-6; 10 bases map to TRBD1. Looked up from germline, CDR1 is ENHRY and CDR2 is SYGVKD. The CDR3 extends over 16 amino acids. Unmatched junction bases numbered 3, after V lost 0 bases and J lost 7 bases.

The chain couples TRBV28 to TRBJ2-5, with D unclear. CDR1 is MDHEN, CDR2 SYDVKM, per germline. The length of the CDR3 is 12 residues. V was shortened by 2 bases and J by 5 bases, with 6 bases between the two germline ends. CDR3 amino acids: CASSLQYETQYF. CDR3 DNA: TGTGCCAGCAGTTTACAGTACGAGACCCAGTACTTC.

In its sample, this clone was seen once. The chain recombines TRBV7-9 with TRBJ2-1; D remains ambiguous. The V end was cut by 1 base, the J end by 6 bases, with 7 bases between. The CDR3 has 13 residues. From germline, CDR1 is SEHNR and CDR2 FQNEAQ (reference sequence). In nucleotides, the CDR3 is TGTGCCAGCAGCTTAGTAGTCCTCAATGAGCAGTTCTTC. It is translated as CASSLVVLNEQFF.

CDR3 in amino acids: CASSTGVGEQYF. In nucleotides, the CDR3 is TGTGCCAGTAGTACAGGGGTGGGCGAGCAGTACTTC. J is TRBJ2-7 and V is TRBV19, with a possible D match to TRBD1 (6 bases). The CDR3 extends over 12 amino acids. Germline-derived CDR1 and CDR2 are LNHDA and SQIVND (reference sequence). V was trimmed by 4 bases and J by 6 bases, leaving 10 bases between them.